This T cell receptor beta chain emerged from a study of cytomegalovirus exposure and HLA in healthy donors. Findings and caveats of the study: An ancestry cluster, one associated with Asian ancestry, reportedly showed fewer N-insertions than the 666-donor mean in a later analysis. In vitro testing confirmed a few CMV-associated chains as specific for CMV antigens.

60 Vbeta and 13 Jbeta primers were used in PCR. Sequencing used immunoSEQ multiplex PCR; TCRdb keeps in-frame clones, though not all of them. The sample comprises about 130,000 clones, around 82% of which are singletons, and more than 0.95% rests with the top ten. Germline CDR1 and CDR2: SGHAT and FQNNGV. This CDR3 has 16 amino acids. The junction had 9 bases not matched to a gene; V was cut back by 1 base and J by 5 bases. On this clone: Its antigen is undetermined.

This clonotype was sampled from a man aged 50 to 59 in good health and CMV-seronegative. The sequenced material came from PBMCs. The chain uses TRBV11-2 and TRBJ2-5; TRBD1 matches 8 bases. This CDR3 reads CASSLGGTGGWETQYF. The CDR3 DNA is TGTGCCAGCAGCTTAGGGGGTACAGGGGGGTGGGAGACCCAGTACTTC.